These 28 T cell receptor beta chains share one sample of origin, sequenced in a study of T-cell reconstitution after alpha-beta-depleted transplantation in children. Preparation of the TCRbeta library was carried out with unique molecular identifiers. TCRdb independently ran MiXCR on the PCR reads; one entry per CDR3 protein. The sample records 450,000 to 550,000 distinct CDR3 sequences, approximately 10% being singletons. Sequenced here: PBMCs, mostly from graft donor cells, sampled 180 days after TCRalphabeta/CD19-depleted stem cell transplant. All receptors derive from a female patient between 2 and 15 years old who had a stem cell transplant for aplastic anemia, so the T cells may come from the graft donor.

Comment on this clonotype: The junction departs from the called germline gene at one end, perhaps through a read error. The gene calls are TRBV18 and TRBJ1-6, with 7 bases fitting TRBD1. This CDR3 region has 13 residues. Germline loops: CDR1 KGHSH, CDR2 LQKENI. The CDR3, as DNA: TGTGCCAGCTCGGAAACTGTCGGGACAGTGGCAACATTT. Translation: CASSETVGTVATF.

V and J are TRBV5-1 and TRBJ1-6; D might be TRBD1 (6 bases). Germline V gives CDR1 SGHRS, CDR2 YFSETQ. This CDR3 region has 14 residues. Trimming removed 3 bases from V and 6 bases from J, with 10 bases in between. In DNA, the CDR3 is TGCGCCAGCAGCTCAGGACAGATTAATTCACCCCTCCACTTT. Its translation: CASSSGQINSPLHF.

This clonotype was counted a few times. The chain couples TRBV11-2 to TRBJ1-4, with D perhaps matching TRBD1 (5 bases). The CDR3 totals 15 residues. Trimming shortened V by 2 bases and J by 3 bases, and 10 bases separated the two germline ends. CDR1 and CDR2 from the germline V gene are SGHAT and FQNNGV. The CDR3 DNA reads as TGTGCCAGCAGCTTACGACAGAGGCCTAATGAAAAACTGTTTTTT. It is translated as CASSLRQRPNEKLFF.

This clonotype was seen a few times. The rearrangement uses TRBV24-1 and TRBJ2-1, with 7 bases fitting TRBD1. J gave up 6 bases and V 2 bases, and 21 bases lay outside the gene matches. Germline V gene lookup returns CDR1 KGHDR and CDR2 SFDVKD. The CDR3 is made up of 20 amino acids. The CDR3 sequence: CATSDSRDSPPRAPVNEQFF. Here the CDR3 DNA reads TGTGCCACCAGTGATTCCCGGGACAGCCCCCCCCGGGCCCCCGTCAATGAGCAGTTCTTC.

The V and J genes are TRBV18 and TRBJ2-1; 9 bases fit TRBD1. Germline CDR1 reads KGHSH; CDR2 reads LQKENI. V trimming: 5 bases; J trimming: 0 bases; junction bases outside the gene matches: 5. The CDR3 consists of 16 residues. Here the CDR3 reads CASSAVGQGSYNEQFF. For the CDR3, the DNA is TGTGCCAGCTCAGCGGTGGGACAGGGCTCCTACAATGAGCAGTTCTTC.

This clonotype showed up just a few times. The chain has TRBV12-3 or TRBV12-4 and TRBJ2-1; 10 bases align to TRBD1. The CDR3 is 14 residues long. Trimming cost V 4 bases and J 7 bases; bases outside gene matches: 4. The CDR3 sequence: CASSSDRGLNEQFF. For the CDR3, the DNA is TGTGCCAGCAGTTCCGACAGGGGGCTGAATGAGCAGTTCTTC.

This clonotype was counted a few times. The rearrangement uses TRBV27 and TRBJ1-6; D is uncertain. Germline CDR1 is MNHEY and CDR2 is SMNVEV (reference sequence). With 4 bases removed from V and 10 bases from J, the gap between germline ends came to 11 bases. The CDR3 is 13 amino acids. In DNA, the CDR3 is TGTGCCAGCAGTTCTGGGGTGGTCTCACCCCTCCACTTT. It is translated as CASSSGVVSPLHF.

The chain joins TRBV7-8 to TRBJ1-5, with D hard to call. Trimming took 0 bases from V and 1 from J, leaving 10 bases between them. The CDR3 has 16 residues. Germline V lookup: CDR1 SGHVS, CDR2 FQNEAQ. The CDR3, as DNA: TGTGCCAGCAGCTTAGCTTTTGGTTGGAGCAATCAGCCCCAGCATTTT. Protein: CASSLAFGWSNQPQHF.

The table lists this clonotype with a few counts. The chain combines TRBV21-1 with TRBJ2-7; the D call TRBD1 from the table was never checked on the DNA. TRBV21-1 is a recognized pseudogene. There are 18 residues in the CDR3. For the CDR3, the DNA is TGTGCCAGCAGCAAAAGACGAGCGGGGGGACAGGTCACCTACGAGCAGTACGTC. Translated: CASSKRRAGGQVTYEQYV.

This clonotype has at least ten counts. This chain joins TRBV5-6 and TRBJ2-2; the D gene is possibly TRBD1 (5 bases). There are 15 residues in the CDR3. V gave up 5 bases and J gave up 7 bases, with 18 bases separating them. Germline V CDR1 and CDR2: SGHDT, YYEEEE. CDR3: CASRHGHLMDGELFF. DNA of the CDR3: TGTGCCAGCAGGCATGGACACTTAATGGACGGGGAGCTGTTTTTT.

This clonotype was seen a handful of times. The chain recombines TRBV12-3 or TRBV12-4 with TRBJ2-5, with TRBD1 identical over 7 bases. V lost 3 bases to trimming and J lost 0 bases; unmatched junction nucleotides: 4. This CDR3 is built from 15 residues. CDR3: CASSFRGQYQETQYF. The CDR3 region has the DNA TGTGCCAGCAGTTTTAGGGGACAGTACCAAGAGACCCAGTACTTC.

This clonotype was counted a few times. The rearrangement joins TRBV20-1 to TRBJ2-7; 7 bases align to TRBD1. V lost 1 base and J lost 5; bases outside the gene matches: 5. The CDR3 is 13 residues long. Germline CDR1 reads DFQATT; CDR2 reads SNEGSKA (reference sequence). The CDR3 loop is CSARVPGGNEQYF. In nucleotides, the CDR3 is TGCAGTGCTAGAGTGCCAGGGGGAAACGAGCAGTACTTC.

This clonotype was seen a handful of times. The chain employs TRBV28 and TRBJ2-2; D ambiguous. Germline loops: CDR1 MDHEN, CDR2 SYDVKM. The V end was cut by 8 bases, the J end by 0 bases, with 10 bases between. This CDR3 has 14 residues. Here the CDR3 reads CASRWASNTGELFF. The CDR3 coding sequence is TGTGCCAGCCGCTGGGCCTCGAACACCGGGGAGCTGTTTTTT.

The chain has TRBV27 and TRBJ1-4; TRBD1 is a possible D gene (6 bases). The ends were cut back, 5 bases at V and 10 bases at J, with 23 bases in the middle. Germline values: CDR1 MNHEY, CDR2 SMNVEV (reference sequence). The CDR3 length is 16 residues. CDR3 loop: CASSPRTVVRGVKLFF. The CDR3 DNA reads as TGTGCCAGCAGTCCAAGGACAGTAGTTCGGGGAGTAAAACTGTTTTTT.

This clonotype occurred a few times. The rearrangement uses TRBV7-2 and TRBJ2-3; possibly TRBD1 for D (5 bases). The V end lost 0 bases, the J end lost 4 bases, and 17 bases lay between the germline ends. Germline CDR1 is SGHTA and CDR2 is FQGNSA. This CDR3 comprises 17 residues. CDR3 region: CASSLAQGSLSADTQYF. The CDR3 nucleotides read TGTGCCAGCAGCTTAGCGCAGGGATCATTGTCCGCAGATACGCAGTATTTT.

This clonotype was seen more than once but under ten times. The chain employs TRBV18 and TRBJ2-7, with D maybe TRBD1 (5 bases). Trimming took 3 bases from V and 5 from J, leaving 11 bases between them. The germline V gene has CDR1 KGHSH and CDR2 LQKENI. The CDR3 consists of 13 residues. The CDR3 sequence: CASSPEIRDEQYV. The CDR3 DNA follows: TGTGCCAGCTCACCGGAGATCAGGGACGAGCAGTACGTC.

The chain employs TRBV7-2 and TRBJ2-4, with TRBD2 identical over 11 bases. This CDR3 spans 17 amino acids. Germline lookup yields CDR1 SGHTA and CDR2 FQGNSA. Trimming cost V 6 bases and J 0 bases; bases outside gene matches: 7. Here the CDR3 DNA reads TGTGCCAGCAGACGGGGACTAGCGGAACAAGCCAAAAACATTCAGTACTTC. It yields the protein CASRRGLAEQAKNIQYF.

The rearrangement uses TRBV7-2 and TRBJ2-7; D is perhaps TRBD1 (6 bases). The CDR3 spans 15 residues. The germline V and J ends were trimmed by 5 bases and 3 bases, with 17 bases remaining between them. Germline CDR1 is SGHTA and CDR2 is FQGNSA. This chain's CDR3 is CASSRPGHGVYEQYF. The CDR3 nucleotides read TGTGCCAGCAGCCGTCCGGGACACGGGGTCTACGAGCAGTACTTC.

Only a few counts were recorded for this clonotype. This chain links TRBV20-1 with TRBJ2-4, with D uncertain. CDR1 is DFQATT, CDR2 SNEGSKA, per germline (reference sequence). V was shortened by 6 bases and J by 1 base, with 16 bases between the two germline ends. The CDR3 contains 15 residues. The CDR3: CSAPPGAAAKNIQYF. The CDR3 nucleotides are TGCAGTGCCCCCCCGGGCGCGGCGGCCAAAAACATTCAGTACTTC.

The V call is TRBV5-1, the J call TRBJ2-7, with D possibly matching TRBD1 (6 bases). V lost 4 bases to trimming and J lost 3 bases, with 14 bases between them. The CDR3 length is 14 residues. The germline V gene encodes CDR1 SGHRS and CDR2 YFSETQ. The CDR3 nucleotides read TGCGCCAGCAGCCCCGGACAGCGAGGCTACGAGCAGTACTTC. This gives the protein CASSPGQRGYEQYF.

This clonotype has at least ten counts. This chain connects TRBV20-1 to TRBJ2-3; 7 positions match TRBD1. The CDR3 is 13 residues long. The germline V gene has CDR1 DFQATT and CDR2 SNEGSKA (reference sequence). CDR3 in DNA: TGCGGGTACAGGGGTACAGGGACAGATACGCAGTATTTT. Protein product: CGYRGTGTDTQYF.

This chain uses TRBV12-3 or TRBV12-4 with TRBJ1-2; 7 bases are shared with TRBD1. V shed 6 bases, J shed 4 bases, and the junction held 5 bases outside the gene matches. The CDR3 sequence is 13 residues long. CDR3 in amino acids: CASSRDRAYGYTF. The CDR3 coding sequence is TGTGCCAGCAGCCGCGACAGGGCCTATGGCTACACCTTC.

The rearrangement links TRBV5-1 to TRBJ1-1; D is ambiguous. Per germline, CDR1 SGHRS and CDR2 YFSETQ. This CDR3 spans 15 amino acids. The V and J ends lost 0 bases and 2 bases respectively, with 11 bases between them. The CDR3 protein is CASSLGQPHNTEAFF. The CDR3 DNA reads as TGCGCCAGCAGCTTGGGGCAGCCTCATAACACTGAAGCTTTCTTT.

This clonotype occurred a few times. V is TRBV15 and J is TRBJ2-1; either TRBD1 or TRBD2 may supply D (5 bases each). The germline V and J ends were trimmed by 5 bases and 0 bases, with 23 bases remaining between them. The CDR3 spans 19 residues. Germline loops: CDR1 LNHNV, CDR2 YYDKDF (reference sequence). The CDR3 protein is CATSPPGRGRGPSYNEQFF. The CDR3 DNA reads TGTGCCACCAGCCCACCGGGTAGGGGACGGGGCCCCTCCTACAATGAGCAGTTCTTC.

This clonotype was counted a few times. CDR3 sequence (DNA): TGTGCCAGCAGCGTGAGGGGCTTACCCTCGGGAAGCACTGAAGCTTTCTTT. It encodes CASSVRGLPSGSTEAFF. This chain joins TRBV9 and TRBJ1-1; possibly TRBD1 for D (5 bases). In germline, CDR1 is SGDLS, CDR2 YYNGEE. The CDR3 has 17 residues. Between the trimmed V and J ends, which lost 2 bases and 4 bases, there was a span of 21 bases.

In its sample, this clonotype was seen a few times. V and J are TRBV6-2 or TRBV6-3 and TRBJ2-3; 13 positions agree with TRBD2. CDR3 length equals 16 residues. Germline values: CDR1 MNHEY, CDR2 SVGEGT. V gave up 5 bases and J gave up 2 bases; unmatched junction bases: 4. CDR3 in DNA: TGTGCCAGCAGTGAGGGGACTAGCGGGAACACAGATACGCAGTATTTT. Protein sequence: CASSEGTSGNTDTQYF.

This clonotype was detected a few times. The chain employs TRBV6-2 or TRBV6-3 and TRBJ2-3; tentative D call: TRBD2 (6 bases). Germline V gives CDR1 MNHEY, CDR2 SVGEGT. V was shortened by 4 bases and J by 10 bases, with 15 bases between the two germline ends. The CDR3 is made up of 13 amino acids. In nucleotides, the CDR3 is TGTGCCAGCAGTTCGGCCCCAGGGACTCCGCAGTATTTT. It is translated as CASSSAPGTPQYF.

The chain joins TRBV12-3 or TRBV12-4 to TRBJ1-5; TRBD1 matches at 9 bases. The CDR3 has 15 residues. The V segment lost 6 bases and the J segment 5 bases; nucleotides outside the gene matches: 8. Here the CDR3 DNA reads TGTGCCAGCAGCCCCCGGACAGGGGCTGATCAGCCCCAGCATTTT. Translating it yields CASSPRTGADQPQHF.